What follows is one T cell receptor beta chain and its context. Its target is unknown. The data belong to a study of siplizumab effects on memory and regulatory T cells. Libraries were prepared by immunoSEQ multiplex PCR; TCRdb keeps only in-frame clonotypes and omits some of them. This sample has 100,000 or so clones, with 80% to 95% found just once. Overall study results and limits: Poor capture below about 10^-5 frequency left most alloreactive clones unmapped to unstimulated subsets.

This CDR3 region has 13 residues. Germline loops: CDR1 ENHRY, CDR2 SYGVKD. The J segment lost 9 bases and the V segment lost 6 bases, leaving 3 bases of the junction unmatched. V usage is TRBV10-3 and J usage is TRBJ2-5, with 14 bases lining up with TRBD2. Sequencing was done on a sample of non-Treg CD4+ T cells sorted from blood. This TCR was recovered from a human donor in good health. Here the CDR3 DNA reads TGTGCCATCAGGGGACTAGCGGGAGATCCCCAGTACTTC. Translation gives CAIRGLAGDPQYF.